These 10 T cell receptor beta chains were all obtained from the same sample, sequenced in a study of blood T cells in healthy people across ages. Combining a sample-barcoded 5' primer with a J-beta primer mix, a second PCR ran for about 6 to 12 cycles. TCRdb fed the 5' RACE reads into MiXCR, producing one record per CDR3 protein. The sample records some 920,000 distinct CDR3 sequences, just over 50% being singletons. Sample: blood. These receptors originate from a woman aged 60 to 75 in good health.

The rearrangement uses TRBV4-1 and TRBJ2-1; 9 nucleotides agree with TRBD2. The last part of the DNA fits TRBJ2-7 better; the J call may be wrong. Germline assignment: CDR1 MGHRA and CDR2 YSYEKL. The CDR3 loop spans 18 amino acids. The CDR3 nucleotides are TGCGCCAGCAGCCAAGACCTACGGCTAATAGCGGGGGACTACGAGCAGTACTTC. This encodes CASSQDLRLIAGDYEQYF.

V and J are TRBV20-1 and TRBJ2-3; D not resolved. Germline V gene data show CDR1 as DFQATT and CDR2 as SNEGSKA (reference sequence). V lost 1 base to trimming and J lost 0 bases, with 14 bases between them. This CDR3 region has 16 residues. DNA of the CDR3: TGCAGTGCTAGAGGACGAGAGGATGCTAGCACAGATACGCAGTATTTT. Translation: CSARGREDASTDTQYF.

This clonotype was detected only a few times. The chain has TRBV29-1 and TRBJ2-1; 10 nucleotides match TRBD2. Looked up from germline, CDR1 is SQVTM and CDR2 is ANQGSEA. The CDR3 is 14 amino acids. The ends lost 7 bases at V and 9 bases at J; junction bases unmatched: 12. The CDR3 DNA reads TGCAGCGCTACCTCTAGCGGGAGAGGAGTTGAGCAGTTCTTC. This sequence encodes CSATSSGRGVEQFF.

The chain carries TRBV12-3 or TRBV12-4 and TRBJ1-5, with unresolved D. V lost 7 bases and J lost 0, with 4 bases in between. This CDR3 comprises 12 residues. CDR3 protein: CASTYSNQPQHF. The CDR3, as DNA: TGTGCCAGCACCTATAGCAATCAGCCCCAGCATTTT.

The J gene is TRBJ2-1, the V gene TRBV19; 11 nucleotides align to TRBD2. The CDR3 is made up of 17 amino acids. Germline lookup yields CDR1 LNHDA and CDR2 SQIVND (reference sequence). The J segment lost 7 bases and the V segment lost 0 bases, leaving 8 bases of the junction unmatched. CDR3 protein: CASSIDPTSGVMNEQFF. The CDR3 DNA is TGTGCCAGTAGTATAGACCCGACTAGCGGGGTAATGAATGAGCAGTTCTTC.

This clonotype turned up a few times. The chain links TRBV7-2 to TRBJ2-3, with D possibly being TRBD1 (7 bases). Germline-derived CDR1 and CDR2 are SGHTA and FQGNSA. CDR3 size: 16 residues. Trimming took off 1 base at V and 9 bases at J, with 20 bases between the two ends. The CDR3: CASSLVIGGGDRTQYF. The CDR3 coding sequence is TGTGCCAGCAGCTTAGTGATCGGTGGAGGGGACAGAACGCAGTATTTT.

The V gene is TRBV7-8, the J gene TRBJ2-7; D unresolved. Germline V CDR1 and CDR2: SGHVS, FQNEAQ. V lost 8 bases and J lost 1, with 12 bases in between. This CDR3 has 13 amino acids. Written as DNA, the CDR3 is TGTGCCAGCGTTGGCGGTACTTCCTACGAGCAGTACTTC. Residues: CASVGGTSYEQYF. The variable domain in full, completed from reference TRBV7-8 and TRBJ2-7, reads GAGVSQSPRYKVAKRGQDVALRCDPISGHVSLFWYQQALGQGPEFLTYFQNEAQLDKSGLPSDRFFAERPEGSVSTLKIQRTQQEDSAVYLCASVGGTSYEQYFGPGTRLTVT.

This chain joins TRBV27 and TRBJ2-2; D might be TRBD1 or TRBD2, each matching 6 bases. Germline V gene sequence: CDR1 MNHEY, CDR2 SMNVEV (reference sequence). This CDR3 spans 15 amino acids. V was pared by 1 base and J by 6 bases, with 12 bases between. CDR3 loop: CASSLYGGEAGELFF. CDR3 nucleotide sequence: TGTGCCAGCAGTTTATACGGGGGCGAGGCCGGGGAGCTGTTTTTT.

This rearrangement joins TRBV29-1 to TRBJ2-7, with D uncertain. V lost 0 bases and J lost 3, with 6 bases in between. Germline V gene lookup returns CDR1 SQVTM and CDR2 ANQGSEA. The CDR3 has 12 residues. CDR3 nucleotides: TGCAGCGTTGAAGAGAGTGACTACGAGCAGTACTTC. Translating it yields CSVEESDYEQYF.

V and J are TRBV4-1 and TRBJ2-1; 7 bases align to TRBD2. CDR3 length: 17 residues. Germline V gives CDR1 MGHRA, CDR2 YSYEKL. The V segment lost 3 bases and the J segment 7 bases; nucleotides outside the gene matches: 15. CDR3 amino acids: CASSQGDSGTTKNEQFF. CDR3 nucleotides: TGCGCCAGCAGCCAGGGGGATTCCGGGACTACCAAAAATGAGCAGTTCTTC.